This T cell receptor beta chain was profiled in a study of blood T cell repertoires in COVID-19. The germline V gene has CDR1 MNHEY and CDR2 SMNVEV (reference sequence). The CDR3 is made up of 16 amino acids. The V and J ends lost 5 bases and 3 bases, in that order; junction bases with no gene match: 12. Measured with immunoSEQ multiplex PCR; TCRdb has only the in-frame clones, and not every one. The data show under 200,000 clones, with 81% seen just once and roughly 5.7% held by the top ten. The sample comprised PBMCs or T cells enriched from blood (not recorded which). The source of this sequence is a woman aged 40-49 years with acute COVID-19. The chain has TRBV27 and TRBJ1-2; 7 nucleotides agree with TRBD1. The CDR3 loop reads CASSTSRDSSYYGYTF. DNA of the CDR3: TGTGCCAGCAGTACCAGCCGGGACAGCTCCTACTATGGCTACACCTTC.